This T cell receptor beta chain was sequenced in a study of OX40 agonist ivuxolimab in advanced cancers. Some clones are missing from TCRdb's copy, which holds only in-frame ones; the method was immunoSEQ multiplex PCR. The table has about 74,000 clones, 65% to 90% seen once; the top ten hold around 1.5%. The sample in question was CD4+ or CD8+ T cells sorted from blood, obtained in a trial of the OX40 agonist ivuxolimab. This TCR came from an adult with an advanced solid tumor such as melanoma, head and neck, liver or kidney cancer.

The CDR3 is CASSAPRNEQFF. The CDR3 region has the DNA TGTGCCAGCAGCGCCCCGCGGAATGAGCAGTTCTTC. This chain connects TRBV9 to TRBJ2-1, with D unclear. Trimming took 3 bases from V and 7 from J, leaving 8 bases between them. Germline lookup yields CDR1 SGDLS and CDR2 YYNGEE. This CDR3 contains 12 residues.